This passage covers 30 T cell receptor beta chains from one sample sequenced in a study of neurological immune-mediated disorders. TCRdb independently ran MiXCR on the 5' RACE reads; one entry per CDR3 protein. The sample has about 38,000 distinct CDR3 sequences; under 14% are singletons. Source material: CD4+ T cells from blood. Receptor source: a woman in her twenties or thirties with HTLV-1-associated myelopathy (HAM/TSP).

The sample holds many counts of this clonotype. The chain links TRBV20-1 to TRBJ2-3; TRBD2 agrees at 8 bases. Trimming removed 1 base from V and 4 bases from J; junction bases left unmatched: 10. The CDR3 spans 16 residues. Germline CDR1 reads DFQATT; CDR2 reads SNEGSKA (reference sequence). The CDR3 loop reads CSARGVVRGASDTQYF. The DNA for the CDR3 is TGCAGTGCTAGAGGGGTGGTGCGGGGGGCATCAGATACGCAGTATTTT.

Many counts were recorded for this clonotype. The chain links TRBV18 to TRBJ2-7; 11 nucleotides line up with TRBD2. The CDR3 runs 14 residues. Germline V gene lookup returns CDR1 KGHSH and CDR2 LQKENI. Unmatched junction bases numbered 3, after V lost 2 bases and J lost 6 bases. CDR3 nucleotide sequence: TGTGCCAGCTCACCAACGACTAGCGGGGCCGAGCAGTACTTC. Residues: CASSPTTSGAEQYF.

This clonotype was detected many times. The V call is TRBV5-1, the J call TRBJ2-1; the match to TRBD1 covers 7 bases. From germline, CDR1 is SGHRS and CDR2 YFSETQ. The ends lost 4 bases at V and 10 bases at J; junction bases unmatched: 8. The CDR3 is 13 amino acids. CDR3 loop: CASSMTGWIEQFF. CDR3 nucleotides: TGCGCCAGCAGCATGACAGGGTGGATAGAGCAGTTCTTC.

Many counts were recorded for this clonotype. The CDR3 nucleotides are TGCGCCAGCAGCTTCAAAACACAGAACACTGAAGCTTTCTTT. Translated, it gives CASSFKTQNTEAFF. The chain recombines TRBV5-1 with TRBJ1-1; D is uncertain. CDR3 length equals 14 residues. CDR1 and CDR2 (germline): SGHRS, YFSETQ. Trimming removed 2 bases from V and 1 base from J, with 9 bases in between.

This clonotype came up many times. This chain connects TRBV6-5 to TRBJ1-2; D not resolved. Germline V gene lookup returns CDR1 MNHEY and CDR2 SVGAGI. The CDR3 covers 15 residues. Trimming left V 1 base short and J 4 bases short, with 13 bases between. CDR3 loop: CASSYYRGVSYGYTF. The DNA for the CDR3 is TGTGCCAGCAGTTACTACCGGGGTGTCTCCTATGGCTACACCTTC.

This clonotype was found many times. CDR3: CSARVWTEKLFF. CDR3 bases: TGCAGTGCTAGAGTTTGGACTGAAAAACTGTTTTTT. This sequence joins TRBV20-1 and TRBJ1-4, with D uncertain. The V gene's germline CDR1 is DFQATT and CDR2 SNEGSKA (reference sequence). The CDR3 contains 12 residues. Trimming shortened V by 1 base and J by 7 bases, and 7 bases separated the two germline ends.

Ten or more counts support this clonotype. The chain joins TRBV3-1 to TRBJ1-4; possibly TRBD1 for D (5 bases). This CDR3 region has 15 residues. V lost 0 bases and J 6 bases, leaving 11 bases between the germline ends. Germline CDR1 reads LGHDT; CDR2 reads YNNKEL (reference sequence). This CDR3 is CASSQDRGPYEKLFF. The CDR3, as DNA: TGTGCCAGCAGCCAAGATCGGGGCCCTTATGAAAAACTGTTTTTT.

This clonotype was found many times. The chain is built from TRBV5-1 and TRBJ1-1; 11 positions match TRBD1. Germline lookup yields CDR1 SGHRS and CDR2 YFSETQ. CDR3 length: 17 residues. J was trimmed by 4 bases and V by 0 bases; bases with no gene match: 8. The CDR3 region has the DNA TGCGCCAGCAGCTTGGTTGGACAGGGGGCGCGGGTCACTGAAGCTTTCTTT. It codes for CASSLVGQGARVTEAFF.

This clonotype has at least ten counts. This chain uses TRBV19 with TRBJ1-5; 7 bases fit TRBD1. This CDR3 is built from 16 residues. The trim removed 5 bases at V and 0 bases at J, leaving 7 bases unmatched. The germline V gene has CDR1 LNHDA and CDR2 SQIVND (reference sequence). CDR3 region: CASSGLGQSSNQPQHF. CDR3 bases: TGTGCCAGTAGTGGATTGGGACAGAGTAGCAATCAGCCCCAGCATTTT.

This clonotype has a count of ten or more. The chain employs TRBV5-1 and TRBJ2-4, with 7 bases lining up with TRBD1. The CDR3 has 14 residues. Looked up from germline, CDR1 is SGHRS and CDR2 is YFSETQ. V trimming: 2 bases; J trimming: 4 bases; junction bases outside the gene matches: 3. The CDR3 loop reads CASSFGTEKNIQYF. The CDR3 coding sequence is TGCGCCAGCAGCTTCGGGACAGAGAAAAACATTCAGTACTTC.

This clonotype was seen many times. The CDR3 region is CSARMGASNQPQHF. CDR3 in DNA: TGCAGTGCTAGAATGGGGGCTAGCAATCAGCCCCAGCATTTT. V usage is TRBV20-1 and J usage is TRBJ1-5, with a weak D call TRBD1 (6 bases). The germline V and J ends were trimmed by 2 bases and 0 bases, with 8 bases remaining between them. This CDR3 contains 14 residues. CDR1 is DFQATT and CDR2 is SNEGSKA in the germline V gene (reference sequence).

Many counts were recorded for this clonotype. The J gene is TRBJ1-2, the V gene TRBV5-1; 9 positions match TRBD1. Germline-derived CDR1 and CDR2 are SGHRS and YFSETQ. The CDR3 is 13 amino acids. V gave up 4 bases and J gave up 5 bases; unmatched junction bases: 3. DNA of the CDR3: TGCGCCAGCAGCAGGGACAGGGAATATGGCTACACCTTC. Amino acids: CASSRDREYGYTF.

With respect to this clonotype: One base away lies a much larger clone, so this may be a sequencing read error. This chain connects TRBV5-5 to TRBJ1-2, with D possibly matching TRBD1 (6 bases). V was shortened by 1 base and J by 4 bases, with 14 bases between the two germline ends. The CDR3 runs to 15 residues. Germline values: CDR1 SGHKS, CDR2 YYEKEE (reference sequence). The CDR3 DNA reads TGTGCCAGCAGCTTGTCTGGACAGACTAGCTATGGCTACACCTTC. Protein: CASSLSGQTSYGYTF. Looking up the rest from reference TRBV5-5 and TRBJ1-2 gives the full variable domain: DAGVTQSPTHLIKTRGQQVTLRCSPISGHKSVSWYQQVLGQGPQFIFQYYEKEERGRGNFPDRFSARQFPNYSSELNVNALLLGDSALYLCASSLSGQTSYGYTFGSGTRLTVV.

This clonotype has a count of ten or more. J is TRBJ2-7 and V is TRBV5-1; 7 bases are a match to TRBD1. Germline CDR1 SGHRS, CDR2 YFSETQ. The CDR3 sequence is 14 residues long. J gave up 2 bases and V 4 bases, and 6 bases lay outside the gene matches. The CDR3 DNA reads TGCGCCAGCAGCAAAGGACAGGACCCCTACGAGCAGTACTTC. Protein product: CASSKGQDPYEQYF.

The rearrangement joins TRBV11-2 to TRBJ1-1; D might be TRBD1 (5 bases). CDR1 SGHAT and CDR2 FQNNGV come from the germline V gene. The CDR3 sequence is 15 residues long. The CDR3 DNA is TGTTCTAGCAGCCCCCGGACTGGGGCGGTCACTGAAGCTTTCTTT. Translation: CSSSPRTGAVTEAFF.

This clonotype was picked up many times. The genes are TRBV7-2 and TRBJ2-1; 9 nucleotides agree with TRBD1. The CDR3 loop spans 15 amino acids. J lost 9 bases, V lost 4 bases, and 10 bases had no gene match. Germline CDR1 is SGHTA and CDR2 is FQGNSA. CDR3 sequence reads: CASSSRPGQGGEQFF. CDR3 bases: TGTGCCAGCAGCTCGCGACCGGGACAGGGTGGTGAGCAGTTCTTC.

Many counts were recorded for this clonotype. This rearrangement joins TRBV29-1 to TRBJ1-5; D might be TRBD1 (6 bases). The V end was cut by 7 bases, the J end by 6 bases, with 16 bases between. Germline V CDR1 and CDR2: SQVTM, ANQGSEA. The CDR3 runs 13 residues. CDR3 DNA: TGCAGCGGCGCAACAGGGCCGGGTCAGCCCCAGCATTTT. Encoded protein: CSGATGPGQPQHF.

This clonotype appeared many times. The CDR3 nucleotides read TGTGCCAGCAGCTTCCTACCGGGACAGTACGGCACCGCCTATAATTCACCCCTCCACTTT. This encodes CASSFLPGQYGTAYNSPLHF. J is TRBJ1-6 and V is TRBV9; 7 nucleotides line up with TRBD1. V lost 4 bases to trimming and J lost 2 bases; unmatched junction nucleotides: 18. The germline CDR1 and CDR2 sequences are SGDLS and YYNGEE. CDR3 size: 20 residues.

Ten or more counts support this clonotype. The rearrangement uses TRBV5-1 and TRBJ2-3; 8 bases map to TRBD1. The CDR3 is 15 residues long. Germline-derived CDR1 and CDR2 are SGHRS and YFSETQ. The junction had 6 bases not matched to a gene; V was cut back by 0 bases and J by 6 bases. The CDR3 loop reads CASSLEDRAPDTQYF. CDR3 in DNA: TGCGCCAGCAGCTTGGAGGACAGGGCTCCCGATACGCAGTATTTT.

As for this clonotype: A much larger clone differs from this one at a single base, so this may be a read error. The V gene is TRBV27, the J gene TRBJ1-2; 10 nucleotides match TRBD1. The CDR3 consists of 16 residues. From germline, CDR1 is MNHEY and CDR2 SMNVEV (reference sequence). This chain's CDR3 is CVSGQGPGQGHYGYTF. Here the CDR3 DNA reads TGTGTCAGCGGACAGGGTCCGGGACAGGGGCATTATGGCTACACCTTC.

This clonotype was observed many times. V and J are TRBV5-1 and TRBJ1-6; no firm D call. Germline V gives CDR1 SGHRS, CDR2 YFSETQ. The CDR3 is 16 residues long. Trimming took off 5 bases at V and 0 bases at J, with 12 bases between the two ends. The CDR3 loop is CASSTDWSSYNSPLHF. DNA of the CDR3: TGCGCCAGCAGTACGGACTGGAGCTCCTATAATTCACCCCTCCACTTT.

This clonotype came up once. A much larger clonotype is one base distant, so this may be a read error. The chain recombines TRBV18 with TRBJ1-2, with no clear D. The CDR3 runs 15 residues. The germline V gene has CDR1 KGHSH and CDR2 LQKENI. The CDR3 loop reads CVSSPVSKDAGGYTF. The CDR3 nucleotides read TGTGTCAGCTCACCGGTTTCTAAGGACGCCGGGGGCTACACCTTC.

At least ten counts were recorded for this clonotype. V is TRBV6-1 and J is TRBJ2-7; perhaps TRBD1 as D (5 bases). CDR3 length: 11 residues. Germline lookup yields CDR1 MNHNS and CDR2 SASEGT. Trimming cost V 2 bases and J 12 bases, with 11 bases left between them. Here the CDR3 reads CASSELQGPYF. The DNA for the CDR3 is TGTGCCAGCAGTGAACTTCAGGGTCCGTACTTC.

The chain employs TRBV12-3 or TRBV12-4 and TRBJ2-7, with 9 nucleotides matching TRBD1. Trimming removed 6 bases from V and 5 bases from J; junction bases left unmatched: 5. This CDR3 spans 13 amino acids. As DNA, the CDR3 is TGTGCCAGCAGAACCGGGACAGGGCACGAGCAGTACTTC. Translated: CASRTGTGHEQYF.

In this sample, this clonotype turned up many times. The V and J genes are TRBV29-1 and TRBJ2-1; 9 nucleotides agree with TRBD1. CDR1 is SQVTM, CDR2 ANQGSEA, per germline. This CDR3 has 13 residues. V lost 6 bases and J lost 6; bases outside the gene matches: 6. The CDR3 coding sequence is TGCAGCGTCCGGGACAGGGCATTCAATGAGCAGTTCTTC. This encodes CSVRDRAFNEQFF.

This clonotype was picked up many times. The J gene is TRBJ1-5, the V gene TRBV20-1, with 10 bases matching TRBD1. V trimming: 7 bases; J trimming: 0 bases; junction bases outside the gene matches: 6. The germline V gene encodes CDR1 DFQATT and CDR2 SNEGSKA (reference sequence). The CDR3 totals 15 residues. CDR3 loop: CSGGQGSDSNQPQHF. DNA of the CDR3: TGCAGTGGGGGACAGGGGTCCGATAGCAATCAGCCCCAGCATTTT.

In its sample, this clonotype was seen many times. V usage is TRBV5-1 and J usage is TRBJ2-3, with a possible D match to TRBD1 (5 bases). The V end lost 4 bases, the J end lost 2 bases, and 8 bases lay between the germline ends. Germline CDR1 is SGHRS and CDR2 is YFSETQ. The CDR3 contains 13 residues. The CDR3 DNA reads as TGCGCCAGCAGCACGACAGTCACAGATACGCAGTATTTT. Translating gives CASSTTVTDTQYF.

This clonotype was counted at least ten times. This chain joins TRBV6-5 and TRBJ1-1; no definite D call. V lost 2 bases and J lost 4, with 11 bases in between. Germline V gene data show CDR1 as MNHEY and CDR2 as SVGAGI. The CDR3 contains 14 residues. The CDR3 region is CASSYRSLATEAFF. The CDR3 DNA reads as TGTGCCAGCAGTTACAGGTCTCTTGCCACTGAAGCTTTCTTT.

In this sample, this clonotype turned up many times. The chain is built from TRBV20-1 and TRBJ1-2; 7 positions agree with TRBD1. Germline V CDR1 and CDR2: DFQATT, SNEGSKA (reference sequence). J gave up 8 bases and V 2 bases, and 8 bases lay outside the gene matches. This CDR3 spans 13 amino acids. The CDR3: CSARPSTGKGYTF. The CDR3 DNA follows: TGCAGTGCTAGACCTTCGACAGGGAAGGGCTACACCTTC.

This clonotype was observed many times. The gene calls are TRBV10-3 and TRBJ1-4; 9 bases fit TRBD1. CDR1 is ENHRY, CDR2 SYGVKD, per germline. The trim removed 4 bases at V and 8 bases at J, leaving 11 bases unmatched. This CDR3 has 16 amino acids. The CDR3 region is CAISGTGGKDREKLFF. The CDR3 DNA reads as TGTGCCATCAGTGGTACAGGGGGCAAGGACCGGGAAAAACTGTTTTTT.